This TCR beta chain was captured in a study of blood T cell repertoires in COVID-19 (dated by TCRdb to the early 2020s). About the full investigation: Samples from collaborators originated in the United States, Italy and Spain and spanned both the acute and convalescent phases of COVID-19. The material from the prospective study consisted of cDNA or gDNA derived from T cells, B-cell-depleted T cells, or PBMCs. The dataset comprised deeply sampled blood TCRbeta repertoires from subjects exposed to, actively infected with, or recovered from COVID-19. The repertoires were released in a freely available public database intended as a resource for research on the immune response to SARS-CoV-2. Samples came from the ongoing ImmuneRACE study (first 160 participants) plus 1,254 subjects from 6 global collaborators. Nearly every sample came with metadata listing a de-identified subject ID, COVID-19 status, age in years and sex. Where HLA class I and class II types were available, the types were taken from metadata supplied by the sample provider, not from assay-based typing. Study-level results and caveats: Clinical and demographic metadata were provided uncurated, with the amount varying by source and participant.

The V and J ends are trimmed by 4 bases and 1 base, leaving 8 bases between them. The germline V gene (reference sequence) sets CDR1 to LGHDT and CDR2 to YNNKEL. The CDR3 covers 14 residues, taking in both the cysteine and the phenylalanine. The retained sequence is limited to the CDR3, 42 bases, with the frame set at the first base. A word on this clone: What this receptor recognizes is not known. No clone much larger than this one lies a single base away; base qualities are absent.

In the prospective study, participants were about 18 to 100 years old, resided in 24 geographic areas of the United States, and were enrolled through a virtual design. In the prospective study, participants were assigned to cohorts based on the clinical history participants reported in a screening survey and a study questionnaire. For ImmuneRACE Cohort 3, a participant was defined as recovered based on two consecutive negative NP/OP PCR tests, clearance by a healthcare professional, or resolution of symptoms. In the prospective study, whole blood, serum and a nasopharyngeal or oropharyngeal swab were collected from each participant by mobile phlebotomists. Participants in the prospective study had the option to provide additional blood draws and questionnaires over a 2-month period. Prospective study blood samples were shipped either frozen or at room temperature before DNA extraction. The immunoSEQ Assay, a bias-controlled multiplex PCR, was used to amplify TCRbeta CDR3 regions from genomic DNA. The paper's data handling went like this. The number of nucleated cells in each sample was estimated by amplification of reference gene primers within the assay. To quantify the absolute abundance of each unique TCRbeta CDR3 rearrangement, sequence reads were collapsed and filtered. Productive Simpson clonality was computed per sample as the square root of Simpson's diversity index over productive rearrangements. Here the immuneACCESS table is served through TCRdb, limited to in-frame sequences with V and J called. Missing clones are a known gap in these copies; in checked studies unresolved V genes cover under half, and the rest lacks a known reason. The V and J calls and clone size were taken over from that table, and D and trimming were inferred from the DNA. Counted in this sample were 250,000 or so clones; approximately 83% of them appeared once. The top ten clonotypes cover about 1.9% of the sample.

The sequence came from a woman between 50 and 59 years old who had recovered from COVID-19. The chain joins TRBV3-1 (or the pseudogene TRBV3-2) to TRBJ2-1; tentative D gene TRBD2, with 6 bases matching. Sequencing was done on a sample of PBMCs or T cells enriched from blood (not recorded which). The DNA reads TGTGCCAGCAGCCGGGGACTTTCCTACAATGAGCAGTTCTTC. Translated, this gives CASSRGLSYNEQFF.